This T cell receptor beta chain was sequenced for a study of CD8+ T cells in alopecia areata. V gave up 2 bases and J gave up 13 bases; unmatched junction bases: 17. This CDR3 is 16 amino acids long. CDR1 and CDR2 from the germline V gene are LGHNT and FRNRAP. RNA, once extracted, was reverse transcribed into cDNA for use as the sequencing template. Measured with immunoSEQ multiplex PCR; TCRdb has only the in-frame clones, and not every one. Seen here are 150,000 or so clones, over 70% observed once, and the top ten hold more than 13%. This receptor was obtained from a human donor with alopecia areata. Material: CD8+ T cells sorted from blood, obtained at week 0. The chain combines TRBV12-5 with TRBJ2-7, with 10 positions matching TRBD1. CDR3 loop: CASGLRLGTGVLDPYF. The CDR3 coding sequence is TGTGCTAGTGGTTTGAGACTCGGGACAGGGGTCTTGGATCCTTACTTC.